Below, one T cell receptor (beta chain) is given with its context. What it recognizes is unknown. Germline V lookup: CDR1 MNHEY, CDR2 SVGAGI. CDR3 length: 13 residues. V was shortened by 7 bases and J by 4 bases, with 13 bases between the two germline ends. The sample is drawn from a study of memory CD4+ T cells and cytomegalovirus serostatus. General study results and limits: Median bootstrapped AUC for CMV status was roughly 0.95 originally, about 0.9 US-trained.

Original data processing: After removing out-of-frame reads, under 2.5 million distinct TCRbeta sequences remained. Only in-frame clones appear in the TCRdb table, and some are missing; sequencing was by immunoSEQ multiplex PCR. V and J calls and clone size are as listed in that table; D and trimming were resolved from the DNA. The sample yields under 55,000 clones, approximately 82% seen once. The sort gate was single viable CD3+CD4+CD8-CD45RO+ cells for memory CD4+ T cells. The material sequenced was memory CD4+ T cells from blood. The chain links TRBV6-5 to TRBJ1-1; weak D call: TRBD1 (6 bases). This sequence was found in an adult in good health and CMV-seropositive. The CDR3 sequence: CASTLQGTTEAFF. CDR3 bases: TGTGCCAGCACCCTACAGGGTACCACTGAAGCTTTCTTT.